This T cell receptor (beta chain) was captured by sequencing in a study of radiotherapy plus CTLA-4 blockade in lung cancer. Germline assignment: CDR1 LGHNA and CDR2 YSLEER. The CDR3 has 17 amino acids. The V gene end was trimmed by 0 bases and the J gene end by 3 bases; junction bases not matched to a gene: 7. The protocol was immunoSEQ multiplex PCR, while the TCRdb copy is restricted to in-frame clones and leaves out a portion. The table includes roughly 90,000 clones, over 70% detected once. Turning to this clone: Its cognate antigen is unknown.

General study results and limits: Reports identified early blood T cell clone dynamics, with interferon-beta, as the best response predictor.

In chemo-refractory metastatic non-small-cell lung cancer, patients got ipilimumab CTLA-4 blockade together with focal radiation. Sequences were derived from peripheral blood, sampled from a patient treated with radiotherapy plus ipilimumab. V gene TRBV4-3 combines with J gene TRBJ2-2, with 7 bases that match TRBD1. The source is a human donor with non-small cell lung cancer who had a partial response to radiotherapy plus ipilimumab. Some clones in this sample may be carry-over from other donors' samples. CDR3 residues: CASSQDPLGTDTGELFF. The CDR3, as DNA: TGCGCCAGCAGCCAAGATCCGCTTGGGACAGACACCGGGGAGCTGTTTTTT.